Below, 4 T cell receptor beta chains from the same sample are listed, as sequenced in a study of CD8 T cells in Susac syndrome (dated by TCRdb to between 2018 and 2021). The protocol used for the library was the immunoSEQ multiplex PCR assay. RNA was extracted using the RNeasy kit, and roughly 0.5 to 1 microgram was reverse transcribed with random hexamers. Using fastp trimming at Q25 and MiXCR clonotype assembly, TCRdb reanalyzed the public sequencing data and kept in-frame beta chains. Rows with a matching CDR3 protein are joined into one entry that keeps the most common DNA and genes. The sample records roughly 200,000 distinct CDR3 sequences, 90% to 95% of which are singletons. Of the sample, approximately 0.09% falls within the top ten clones. Sequenced sample: CD4+ T cells from PBMCs. Source of these receptors: a human donor with Susac syndrome.

J is TRBJ2-5 and V is TRBV11-2; a possible D gene is TRBD2 (6 bases). Germline V gives CDR1 SGHAT, CDR2 FQNNGV. The V end was cut by 1 base, the J end by 3 bases, with 9 bases between. The CDR3 loop spans 14 amino acids. The CDR3 DNA reads as TGTGCCAGCAGCTTAGCTCGGGGGAAAGAGACCCAGTACTTC. It codes for CASSLARGKETQYF.

The chain carries TRBV11-1 and TRBJ1-2; 12 bases align to TRBD1. This CDR3 has 17 residues. Germline loops: CDR1 SGHAT, CDR2 FQDESV (reference sequence). With V trimmed by 5 bases and J by 4 bases, 11 bases remained unmatched. CDR3 DNA: TGTGCCAGCAGCCGTTCTACCGGGACAGGGGGCAGCTATGGCTACACCTTC. As protein: CASSRSTGTGGSYGYTF.

The CDR3 coding sequence is TGCAGTGCTAGAGTGGGACAGGGGAGTGGTCAGCCCCAGCATTTT. Translated, it gives CSARVGQGSGQPQHF. The chain joins TRBV20-1 to TRBJ1-5; 10 bases are shared with TRBD1. The germline V gene encodes CDR1 DFQATT and CDR2 SNEGSKA (reference sequence). The CDR3 consists of 15 residues. V trimming: 1 base; J trimming: 6 bases; junction bases outside the gene matches: 6.

The rearrangement uses TRBV19 and TRBJ1-2; 9 bases fit TRBD1. This CDR3 has 13 amino acids. V was pared by 7 bases and J by 6 bases, with 6 bases of the junction left unmatched. Per the germline V gene, CDR1 is LNHDA and CDR2 is SQIVND (reference sequence). This chain's CDR3 is CASTSGQGNGYTF. The CDR3 bases are TGTGCCAGTACCTCGGGACAGGGTAATGGCTACACCTTC.